These 20 T cell receptor beta chains share one sample of origin, sequenced in a study of early T cells in non-severe SARS-CoV-2 infection. Each CDR3 protein gets one entry after TCRdb re-called the 5' RACE reads with MiXCR. The sample yields 60,000 or so distinct CDR3 sequences, around an eighth seen once. The sample consisted of whole blood. The receptor set was obtained from an adult who was a healthcare worker with PCR-confirmed SARS-CoV-2 infection or an uninfected control (not recorded which).

In this sample, this clonotype turned up many times. The rearrangement uses TRBV12-5 and TRBJ1-5; the match to TRBD1 covers 7 bases. The CDR3 extends over 15 amino acids. Trimming took 5 bases from V and 4 from J; bases not matched to a gene: 8. The germline V gene has CDR1 LGHNT and CDR2 FRNRAP. CDR3: CASGHHGQANQPQHF. CDR3 nucleotide sequence: TGTGCTAGTGGTCACCACGGACAGGCTAATCAGCCCCAGCATTTT.

This chain's CDR3 is CASNPERAITGELFF. Written as DNA, the CDR3 is TGTGCCAGCAACCCTGAGCGGGCGATCACCGGGGAGCTGTTTTTT. V usage is TRBV11-2 and J usage is TRBJ2-2, with D possibly being TRBD2 (6 bases). Germline V lookup: CDR1 SGHAT, CDR2 FQNNGV. CDR3 length: 15 amino acids. V was pared by 7 bases and J by 4 bases, with 16 bases between.

This clonotype was seen repeatedly, ten times or more. The rearrangement links TRBV6-2 or TRBV6-3 to TRBJ2-1; no definite D call. V lost 0 bases and J 4 bases, leaving 16 bases between the germline ends. Germline V gene data show CDR1 as MNHEY and CDR2 as SVGEGT. This CDR3 is built from 17 residues. This CDR3 reads CASSYSPGGGKYNEQFF. The CDR3, as DNA: TGTGCCAGCAGTTACTCGCCAGGCGGTGGAAAATACAATGAGCAGTTCTTC.

Only a few counts were recorded for this clonotype. The chain links TRBV6-2 or TRBV6-3 to TRBJ2-3, with D possibly TRBD2 on 6 matching bases. Deletions cut 2 bases from V and 3 bases from J, with 15 bases between. The germline V gene encodes CDR1 MNHEY and CDR2 SVGEGT. The CDR3 has 16 amino acids. The CDR3 protein is CASSYLAGFLTDTQYF. CDR3 DNA: TGTGCCAGCAGTTACCTGGCGGGGTTTCTGACAGATACGCAGTATTTT.

In its sample, this clonotype was seen many times. The V call is TRBV7-9, the J call TRBJ1-1; possible D gene TRBD1, 6 bases. V shed 5 bases and J shed 2 bases, with 12 bases lying between them. The CDR3 is 14 amino acids. Germline loops: CDR1 SEHNR, CDR2 FQNEAQ (reference sequence). The CDR3 DNA reads as TGTGCCAGCAGCCCCGGGACACATAACACTGAAGCTTTCTTT. Translating it yields CASSPGTHNTEAFF.

This clonotype was seen at least ten times. This chain connects TRBV7-6 to TRBJ2-7, with 8 bases fitting TRBD2. Unmatched junction bases numbered 3, after V lost 1 base and J lost 4 bases. The CDR3 runs to 14 residues. CDR1 is SGHVS, CDR2 FNYEAQ, per germline. The CDR3 here is CASSLGLAGYEQYF. In nucleotides, the CDR3 is TGTGCCAGCAGCTTAGGGCTAGCGGGTTACGAGCAGTACTTC.

V usage is TRBV12-3 or TRBV12-4 and J usage is TRBJ2-5; 8 nucleotides align to TRBD2. Trimming removed 3 bases from V and 2 bases from J; junction bases left unmatched: 5. This CDR3 spans 15 amino acids. The CDR3: CASSLGVAGQETQYF. DNA of the CDR3: TGTGCCAGCAGTTTGGGGGTAGCGGGGCAAGAGACCCAGTACTTC.

The genes are TRBV29-1 and TRBJ2-3, with TRBD2 as a possible D gene (6 bases). Germline CDR1 reads SQVTM; CDR2 reads ANQGSEA. V gave up 5 bases and J gave up 0 bases, with 9 bases separating them. CDR3 length: 13 amino acids. The CDR3 DNA follows: TGCAGCGTTAGCGGGCCTAGCACAGATACGCAGTATTTT. Its translation is CSVSGPSTDTQYF.

This clonotype was counted many times. This chain joins TRBV18 and TRBJ2-7, with D possibly matching TRBD1 (6 bases). This CDR3 is built from 13 residues. Germline V gene data show CDR1 as KGHSH and CDR2 as LQKENI. The V end lost 3 bases, the J end lost 2 bases, and 8 bases lay between the germline ends. CDR3 loop: CASSPQGTYEQYF. CDR3 coding DNA: TGTGCCAGCTCACCCCAGGGGACCTACGAGCAGTACTTC. Based on the CDR3 plus reference TRBV18 and TRBJ2-7, the full variable domain is NAGVMQNPRHLVRRRGQEARLRCSPMKGHSHVYWYRQLPEEGLKFMVYLQKENIIDESGMPKERFSAEFPKEGPSILRIQQVVRGDSAAYFCASSPQGTYEQYFGPGTRLTVT.

At least ten counts were recorded for this clonotype. The V gene is TRBV20-1, the J gene TRBJ1-1; perhaps TRBD1 as D (6 bases). The CDR3 loop spans 13 amino acids. Germline CDR1 reads DFQATT; CDR2 reads SNEGSKA (reference sequence). The germline V and J ends were trimmed by 3 bases and 4 bases, with 12 bases remaining between them. The CDR3 reads CSARGGRSTEAFF. The CDR3 coding sequence is TGCAGTGCTAGGGGGGGGCGCTCCACTGAAGCTTTCTTT.

This clonotype appeared many times. The chain employs TRBV3-1 and TRBJ1-3, with D possibly TRBD1 on 5 matching bases. The germline V and J ends were trimmed by 3 bases and 0 bases, with 12 bases remaining between them. This CDR3 region has 16 residues. Germline values: CDR1 LGHDT, CDR2 YNNKEL (reference sequence). CDR3: CASSHPDRFSGNTIYF. The DNA for the CDR3 is TGTGCCAGCAGCCATCCCGACAGATTCTCTGGAAACACCATATATTTT.

With regard to this clonotype: An end of the junction does not agree with germline; a read error may underlie this. Written as DNA, the CDR3 is TGTGTCAGCAGCCGGGACAGGGGAAGGGGCGAGCAGTACTTC. Protein product: CVSSRDRGRGEQYF. This sequence joins TRBV7-2 and TRBJ2-7; TRBD1 agrees at 10 bases. Germline CDR1 and CDR2: SGHTA and FQGNSA. This CDR3 comprises 14 residues.

At least ten counts were recorded for this clonotype. V gene TRBV11-2 combines with J gene TRBJ1-1; D uncertain. Germline V gives CDR1 SGHAT, CDR2 FQNNGV. With 1 base removed from V and 3 bases from J, the gap between germline ends came to 9 bases. This CDR3 spans 14 amino acids. The chain's CDR3 is CASSLVARDTEAFF. CDR3 bases: TGTGCCAGCAGCTTAGTCGCTCGGGACACTGAAGCTTTCTTT.

This clonotype was counted at least ten times. The J gene is TRBJ2-7, the V gene TRBV20-1; D might be TRBD2 (5 bases). The germline CDR1 and CDR2 sequences are DFQATT and SNEGSKA (reference sequence). V lost 1 base and J lost 3, with 13 bases in between. CDR3 size: 14 residues. This CDR3 reads CSARGGSHGYEQYF. CDR3 bases: TGCAGTGCTAGAGGTGGGAGTCACGGCTACGAGCAGTACTTC.

This clonotype showed up many times. V and J are TRBV5-1 and TRBJ1-1; D unclear. V dropped 0 bases and J dropped 3 bases, with 9 bases sitting between them. This CDR3 is built from 14 residues. CDR1 and CDR2 (germline): SGHRS, YFSETQ. The CDR3 DNA is TGCGCCAGCAGCTTGGCCGGTCAGTACACTGAAGCTTTCTTT. Encoded protein: CASSLAGQYTEAFF. Full variable domain (remainder filled in from reference TRBV5-1 and TRBJ1-1): KAGVTQTPRYLIKTRGQQVTLSCSPISGHRSVSWYQQTPGQGLQFLFEYFSETQRNKGNFPGRFSGRQFSNSRSEMNVSTLELGDSALYLCASSLAGQYTEAFFGQGTRLTVV.

This clonotype was counted ten times or more. The chain links TRBV7-9 to TRBJ2-1; D is uncertain. V lost 3 bases to trimming and J lost 10 bases, with 10 bases between them. Germline-derived CDR1 and CDR2 are SEHNR and FQNEAQ (reference sequence). CDR3 length equals 12 residues. The CDR3 DNA reads TGTGCCAGCAGCTTCTATTCCGGGGAGCAGTTCTTC. This codes for CASSFYSGEQFF.

The V call is TRBV5-1, the J call TRBJ2-2; D might be TRBD2 (5 bases). There are 17 residues in the CDR3. Germline CDR1 and CDR2: SGHRS and YFSETQ. V was clipped by 2 bases and J by 7 bases, with 21 bases between them. This chain's CDR3 is CASSLTAAGNRHGELFF. Written as DNA, the CDR3 is TGCGCCAGCAGCTTAACAGCGGCGGGTAATCGTCACGGGGAGCTGTTTTTT.

About this clonotype: This may stem from a read error, because a much larger clone lies one nucleotide away. The chain is built from TRBV7-9 and TRBJ2-3; TRBD1 might be the D (6 bases). The CDR3 extends over 15 amino acids. The V gene's germline CDR1 is SEHNR and CDR2 FQNEAQ (reference sequence). CDR3 sequence reads: CASSFRQASTVTQYF. The CDR3 coding sequence is TGTGCCAGCAGCTTCCGACAGGCTAGCACAGTTACGCAGTATTTT. The full variable domain, rest sourced from reference TRBV7-9 and TRBJ2-3, is DTGVSQNPRHKITKRGQNVTFRCDPISEHNRLYWYRQTLGQGPEFLTYFQNEAQLEKSRLLSDRFSAERPKGSFSTLEIQRTEQGDSAMYLCASSFRQASTVTQYFGPGTRLTVL.

This clonotype was counted ten times or more. In DNA form, the CDR3 reads TGTGCCAGCAGGTTCCGGACAGGGAGTAACTATGGCTACACCTTC. This sequence encodes CASRFRTGSNYGYTF. The rearrangement uses TRBV28 and TRBJ1-2; 8 bases fit TRBD1. Germline trimming cut 6 bases from V and 1 base from J; bases unmatched to any gene: 7. CDR1 MDHEN and CDR2 SYDVKM come from the germline V gene. The CDR3 has 15 amino acids.

The CDR3: CATSDTETQYF. DNA for the CDR3: TGTGCCACCAGTGATACCGAGACCCAGTACTTC. This chain uses TRBV24-1 with TRBJ2-5; D unclear. The V gene lost 3 bases and the J gene lost 5 bases, with 3 bases spanning the gap. CDR3 length: 11 residues. Germline CDR1 and CDR2: KGHDR and SFDVKD.